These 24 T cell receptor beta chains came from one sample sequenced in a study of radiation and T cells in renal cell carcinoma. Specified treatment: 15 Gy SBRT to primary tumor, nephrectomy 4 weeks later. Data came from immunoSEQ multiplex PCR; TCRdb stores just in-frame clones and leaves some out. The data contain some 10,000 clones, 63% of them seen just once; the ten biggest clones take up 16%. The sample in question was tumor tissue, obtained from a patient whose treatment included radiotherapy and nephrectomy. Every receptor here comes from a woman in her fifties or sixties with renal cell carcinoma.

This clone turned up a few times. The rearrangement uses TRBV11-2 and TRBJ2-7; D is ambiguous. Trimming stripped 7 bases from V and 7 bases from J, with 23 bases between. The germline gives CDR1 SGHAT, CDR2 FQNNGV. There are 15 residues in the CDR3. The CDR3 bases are TGTGCCAGCACCCTGAATCTGGGATCAACTAAGGAGCAGTACTTC. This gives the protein CASTLNLGSTKEQYF.

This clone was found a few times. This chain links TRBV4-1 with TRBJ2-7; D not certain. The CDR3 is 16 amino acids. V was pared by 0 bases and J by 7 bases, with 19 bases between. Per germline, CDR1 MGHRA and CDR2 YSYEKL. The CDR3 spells CASSQDATAGFREQYF. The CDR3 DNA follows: TGCGCCAGCAGCCAAGATGCAACAGCAGGATTTCGGGAGCAGTACTTC.

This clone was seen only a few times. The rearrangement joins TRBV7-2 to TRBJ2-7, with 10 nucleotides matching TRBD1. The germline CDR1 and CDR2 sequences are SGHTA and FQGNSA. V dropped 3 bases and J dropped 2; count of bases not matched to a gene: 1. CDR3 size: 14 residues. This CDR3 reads CASSLDRGAYEQYF. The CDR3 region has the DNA TGTGCCAGCAGCTTGGACAGGGGGGCCTACGAGCAGTACTTC.

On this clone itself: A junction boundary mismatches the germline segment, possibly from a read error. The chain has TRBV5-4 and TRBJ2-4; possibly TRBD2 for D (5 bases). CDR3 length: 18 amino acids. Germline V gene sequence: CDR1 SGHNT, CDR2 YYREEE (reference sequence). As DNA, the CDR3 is TGCGCCAGCAGCCAAGATACGGGGTACAGCCTAGCCAAAAACATTCAGTACTTC. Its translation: CASSQDTGYSLAKNIQYF.

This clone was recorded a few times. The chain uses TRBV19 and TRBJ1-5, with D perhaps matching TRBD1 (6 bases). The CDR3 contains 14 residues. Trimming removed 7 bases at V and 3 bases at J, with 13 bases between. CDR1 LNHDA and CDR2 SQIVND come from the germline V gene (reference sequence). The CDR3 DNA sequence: TGTGCCAGTAATCCCTACAGGGACAATCAGCCCCAGCATTTT. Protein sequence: CASNPYRDNQPQHF.

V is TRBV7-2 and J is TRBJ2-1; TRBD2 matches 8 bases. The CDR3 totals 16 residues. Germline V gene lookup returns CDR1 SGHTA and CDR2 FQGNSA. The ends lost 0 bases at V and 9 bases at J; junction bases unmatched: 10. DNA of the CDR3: TGTGCCAGCAGCTTAGCGCTAGCGGGTCCTACAGGTGAGCAGTTCTTC. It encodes CASSLALAGPTGEQFF.

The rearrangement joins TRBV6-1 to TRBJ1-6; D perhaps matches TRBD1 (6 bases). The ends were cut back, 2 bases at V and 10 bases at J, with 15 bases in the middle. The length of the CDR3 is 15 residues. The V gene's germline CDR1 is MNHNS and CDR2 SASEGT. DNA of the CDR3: TGTGCCAGCAGTGAAAGTTCACAGGGTCGGTCACCCCTCCACTTT. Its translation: CASSESSQGRSPLHF.

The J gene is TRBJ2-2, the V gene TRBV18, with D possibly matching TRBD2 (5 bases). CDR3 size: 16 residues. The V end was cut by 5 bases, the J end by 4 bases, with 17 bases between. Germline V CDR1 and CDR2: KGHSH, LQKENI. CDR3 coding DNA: TGTGCCAGCTCAATTGGAAGGACCCGGGGCACCGGGGAGCTGTTTTTT. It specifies CASSIGRTRGTGELFF.

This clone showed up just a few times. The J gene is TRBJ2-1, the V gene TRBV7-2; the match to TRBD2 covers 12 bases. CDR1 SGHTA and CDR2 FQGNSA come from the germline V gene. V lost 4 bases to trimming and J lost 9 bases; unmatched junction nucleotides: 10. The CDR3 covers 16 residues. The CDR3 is CASSSTGTSGRGEQFF. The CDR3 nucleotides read TGTGCCAGCAGCTCGACCGGGACTAGCGGGCGGGGTGAGCAGTTCTTC.

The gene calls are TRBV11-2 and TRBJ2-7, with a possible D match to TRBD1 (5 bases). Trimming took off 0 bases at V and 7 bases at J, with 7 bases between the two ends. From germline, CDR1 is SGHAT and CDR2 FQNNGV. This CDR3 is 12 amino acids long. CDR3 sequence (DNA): TGTGCCAGCAGCTTAGACAGGGTTGAGCAGTACTTC. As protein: CASSLDRVEQYF.

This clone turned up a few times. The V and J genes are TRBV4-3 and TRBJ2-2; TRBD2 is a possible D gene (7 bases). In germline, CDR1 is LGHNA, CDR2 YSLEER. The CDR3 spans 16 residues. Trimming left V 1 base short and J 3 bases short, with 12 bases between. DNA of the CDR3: TGCGCCAGCAGCCAAGGCCGGGGGGCAGACACCGGGGAGCTGTTTTTT. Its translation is CASSQGRGADTGELFF.

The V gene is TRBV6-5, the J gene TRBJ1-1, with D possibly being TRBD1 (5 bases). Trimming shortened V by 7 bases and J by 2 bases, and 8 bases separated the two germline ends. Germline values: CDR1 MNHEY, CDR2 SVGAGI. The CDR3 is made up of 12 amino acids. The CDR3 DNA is TGTGCCAGCAAGAGGGGCAACACTGAAGCTTTCTTT. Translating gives CASKRGNTEAFF.

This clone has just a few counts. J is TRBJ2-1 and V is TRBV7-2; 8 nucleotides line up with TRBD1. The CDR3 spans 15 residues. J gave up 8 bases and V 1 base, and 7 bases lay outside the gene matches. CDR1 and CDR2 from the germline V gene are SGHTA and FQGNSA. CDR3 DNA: TGTGCCAGCAGCTTAGTTGGCAGGGGGCTGGATGAGCAGTTCTTC. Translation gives CASSLVGRGLDEQFF.

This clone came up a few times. CDR3 DNA sequence: TGTGCCAGCAGCCCCCAGGGGGGGACGGGATACTATGGCTACACCTTC. Residues: CASSPQGGTGYYGYTF. The V and J genes are TRBV7-9 and TRBJ1-2; 7 nucleotides align to TRBD1. J gave up 3 bases and V 5 bases, and 12 bases lay outside the gene matches. Germline CDR1 SEHNR, CDR2 FQNEAQ (reference sequence). This CDR3 comprises 16 residues. Complete variable domain (other parts from reference TRBV7-9 and TRBJ1-2): DTGVSQNPRHKITKRGQNVTFRCDPISEHNRLYWYRQTLGQGPEFLTYFQNEAQLEKSRLLSDRFSAERPKGSFSTLEIQRTEQGDSAMYLCASSPQGGTGYYGYTFGSGTRLTVV.

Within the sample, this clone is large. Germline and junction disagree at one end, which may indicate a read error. Written as DNA, the CDR3 is TGTGCTAGCAGCTTAGCCGAGGGGAGCTCCTACAATGAGCAGTTCTTC. It codes for CASSLAEGSSYNEQFF. The chain recombines TRBV7-7 with TRBJ2-1; D may be TRBD1 or TRBD2 (5 bases each). This CDR3 is built from 16 residues. Germline assignment: CDR1 SSHAT and CDR2 FNYEAQ (reference sequence).

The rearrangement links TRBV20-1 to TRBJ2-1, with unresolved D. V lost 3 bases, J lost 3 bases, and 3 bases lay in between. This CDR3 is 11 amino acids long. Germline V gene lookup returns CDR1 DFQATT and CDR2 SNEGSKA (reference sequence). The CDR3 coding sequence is TGCAGTGCTAGGGACTACAATGAGCAGTTCTTC. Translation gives CSARDYNEQFF.

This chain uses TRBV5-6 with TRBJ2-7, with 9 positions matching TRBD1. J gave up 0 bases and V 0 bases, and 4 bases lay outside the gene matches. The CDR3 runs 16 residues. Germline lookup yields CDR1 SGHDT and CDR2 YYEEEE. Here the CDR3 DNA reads TGTGCCAGCAGCTTGGCGGGGACAGGGTTCTCCTACGAGCAGTACTTC. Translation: CASSLAGTGFSYEQYF.

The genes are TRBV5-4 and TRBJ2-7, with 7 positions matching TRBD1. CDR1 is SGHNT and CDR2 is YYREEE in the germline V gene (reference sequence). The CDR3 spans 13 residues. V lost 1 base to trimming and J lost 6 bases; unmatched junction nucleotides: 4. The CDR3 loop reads CASSLIQGIEQYF. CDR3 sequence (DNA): TGTGCCAGCAGCTTGATACAGGGGATCGAGCAGTACTTC.

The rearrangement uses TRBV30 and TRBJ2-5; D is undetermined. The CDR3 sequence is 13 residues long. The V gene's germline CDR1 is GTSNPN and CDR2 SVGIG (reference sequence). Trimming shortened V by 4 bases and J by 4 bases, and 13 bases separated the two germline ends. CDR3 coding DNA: TGTGCCTGGAATTCGGCGGACGGAGAGACCCAGTACTTC. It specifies CAWNSADGETQYF.

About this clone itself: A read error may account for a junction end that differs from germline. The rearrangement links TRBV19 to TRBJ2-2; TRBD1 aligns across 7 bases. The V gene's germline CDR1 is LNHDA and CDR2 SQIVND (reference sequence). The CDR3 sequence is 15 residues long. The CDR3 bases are TGTGCCAGTAGCATAGGACAGGAGCCCACCGGGGAGCTGTTTTTT. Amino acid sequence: CASSIGQEPTGELFF.

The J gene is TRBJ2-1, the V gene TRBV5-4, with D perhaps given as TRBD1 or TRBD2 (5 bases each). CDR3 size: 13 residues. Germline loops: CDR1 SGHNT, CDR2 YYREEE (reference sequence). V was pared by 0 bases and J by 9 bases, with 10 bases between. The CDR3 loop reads CASSLALRGEQFF. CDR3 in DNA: TGTGCCAGCAGCTTGGCCTTGAGGGGTGAGCAGTTCTTC.

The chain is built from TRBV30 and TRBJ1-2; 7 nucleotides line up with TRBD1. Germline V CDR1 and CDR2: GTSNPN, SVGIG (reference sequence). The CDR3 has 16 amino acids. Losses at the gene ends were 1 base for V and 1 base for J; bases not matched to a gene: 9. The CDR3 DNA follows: TGTGCCTGGAGTGAAGGACAGGCAAGATATAACTATGGCTACACCTTC. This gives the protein CAWSEGQARYNYGYTF.

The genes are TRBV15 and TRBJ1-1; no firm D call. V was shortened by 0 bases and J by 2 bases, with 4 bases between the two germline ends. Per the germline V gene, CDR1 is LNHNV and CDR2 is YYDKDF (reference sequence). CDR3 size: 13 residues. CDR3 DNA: TGTGCCACCAGCAGAGACCCTAACACTGAAGCTTTCTTT. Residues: CATSRDPNTEAFF.

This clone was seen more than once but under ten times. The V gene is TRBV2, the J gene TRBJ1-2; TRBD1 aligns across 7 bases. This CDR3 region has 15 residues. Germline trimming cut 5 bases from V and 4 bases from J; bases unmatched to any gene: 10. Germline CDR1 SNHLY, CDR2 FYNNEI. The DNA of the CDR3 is TGTGCCAGCAGTTACCTGACAGGGAGAGGCTATGGCTACACCTTC. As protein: CASSYLTGRGYGYTF.